This T cell receptor beta chain originates from a study of early T cells in non-severe SARS-CoV-2 infection. Study conclusions and caveats: Missing private and CD4 specificities, VDJdb matching favored anti-spike CD8 responses.

Germline lookup yields CDR1 SEHNR and CDR2 FQNEAQ (reference sequence). Trimming left V 7 bases short and J 7 bases short, with 8 bases between. The CDR3 is 12 amino acids. Individually, cDNA molecules had unique molecular identifiers attached to them. TCRdb recomputed calls from the 5' RACE reads with MiXCR, one row per CDR3 protein. This repertoire shows some 75,000 distinct CDR3 sequences, around 15% found once; its top ten account for 1.4%. This clonotype was detected only a few times. What it binds is unknown. Sequenced input: whole blood. V gene TRBV7-9 combines with J gene TRBJ1-6; D is undetermined. The receptor was derived from an adult who was a healthcare worker with PCR-confirmed SARS-CoV-2 infection or an uninfected control (not recorded which). This CDR3 is CASTKGNSPLHF. The CDR3 DNA follows: TGTGCCAGCACGAAGGGCAATTCACCCCTCCACTTT.